This T cell receptor (beta chain) originates from a study of T cells in Graves' hyperthyroidism and ophthalmopathy. Looking at the study overall: Upon initial diagnosis and before any treatment, peripheral blood was collected. Findings and limits, study-wide: Most clonotypes expanded in the thyroid (above 0.001) were also present in blood.

PBMCs came from less than 11 ml fresh peripheral blood. TCR beta CDR3 regions were amplified from RNA. The TCR CDR3 was amplified in a first-round RT-PCR using the HTBI primer set. TCRdb re-derived calls from the multiplex PCR reads in MiXCR, one entry per CDR3 protein. The sample yields some 300,000 distinct CDR3 sequences, 16% seen once. CDR1 MNHNS and CDR2 SASEGT come from the germline V gene. Trimming left V 2 bases short and J 9 bases short, with 9 bases between. There are 12 residues in the CDR3. As for this clonotype: What it recognizes is unknown.

This chain joins TRBV6-1 and TRBJ2-3; D call uncertain. Sample: blood. This clonotype originated in a man aged 25 to 40 with Graves' hyperthyroidism. The CDR3 reads CASSELRRTQYF. The CDR3 DNA reads as TGTGCCAGCAGTGAATTGAGGCGGACGCAGTATTTT.